This T cell receptor beta chain was identified during a study of a mutant IDH1 vaccine in newly diagnosed glioma. Study-level background: The first vaccination came 4-6 weeks after radiotherapy alone, or with temozolomide cycles. Whole-study findings and limits: Top peripheral T cell clonotype shifts appeared unrelated to pseudoprogression. Vaccine-induced immune responses occurred in under 95% of patients.

Comments on this clone: The antigen is not known.

This CDR3 region has 14 residues. V lost 3 bases and J lost 4, with 10 bases in between. Looked up from germline, CDR1 is SGHRS and CDR2 is YFSETQ. Time point reported: week 35, safety follow-up. Vaccinated patients received 300 ug of mutant IDH1 20-mer peptide per dose, with topical imiquimod. Eight vaccinations went to patients in weeks 1, 3, 5, 7, 11, 15, 19, 23. Data came from immunoSEQ multiplex PCR; TCRdb stores just in-frame clones and leaves some out. The sample gives some 63,000 clones, roughly 71% of which show up once; over 3.5% is in the top ten. Sequenced here: PBMCs, sampled from a glioma patient whose treatment included an IDH1 peptide vaccine. The receptor was derived from a man in his fifties with glioma. This sequence joins TRBV5-1 and TRBJ1-4, with D uncertain. The CDR3 reads CASSSDWFNEKLFF. The CDR3 DNA reads as TGCGCCAGCAGCTCCGACTGGTTTAATGAAAAACTGTTTTTT.